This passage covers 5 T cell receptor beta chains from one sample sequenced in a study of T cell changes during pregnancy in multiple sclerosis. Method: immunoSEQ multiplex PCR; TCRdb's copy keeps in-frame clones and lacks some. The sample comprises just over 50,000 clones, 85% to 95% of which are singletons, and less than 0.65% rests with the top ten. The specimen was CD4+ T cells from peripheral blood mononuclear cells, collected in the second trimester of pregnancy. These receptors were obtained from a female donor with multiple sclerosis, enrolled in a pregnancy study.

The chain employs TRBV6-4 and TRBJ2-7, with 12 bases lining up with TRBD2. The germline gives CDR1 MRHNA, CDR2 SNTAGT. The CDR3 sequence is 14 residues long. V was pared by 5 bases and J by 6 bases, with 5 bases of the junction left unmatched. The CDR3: CASSRLAGVSEQYF. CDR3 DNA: TGTGCCAGCAGTAGACTAGCGGGGGTTTCCGAGCAGTACTTC.

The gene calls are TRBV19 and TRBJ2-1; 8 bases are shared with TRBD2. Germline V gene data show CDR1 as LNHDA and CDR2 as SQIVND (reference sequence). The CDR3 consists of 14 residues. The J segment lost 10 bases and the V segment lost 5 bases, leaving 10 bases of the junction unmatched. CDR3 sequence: CASSHGRGASEQFF. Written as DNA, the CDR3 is TGTGCCAGTAGTCATGGGCGGGGGGCCTCGGAGCAGTTCTTC.

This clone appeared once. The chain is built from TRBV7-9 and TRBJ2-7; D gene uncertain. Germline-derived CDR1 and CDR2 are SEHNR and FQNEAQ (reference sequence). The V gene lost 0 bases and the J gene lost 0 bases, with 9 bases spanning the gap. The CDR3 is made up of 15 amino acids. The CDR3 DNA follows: TGTGCCAGCAGCTTAGCTTCGAGTAGCTCCTACGAGCAGTACTTC. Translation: CASSLASSSSYEQYF. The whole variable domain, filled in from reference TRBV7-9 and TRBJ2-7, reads DTGVSQNPRHKITKRGQNVTFRCDPISEHNRLYWYRQTLGQGPEFLTYFQNEAQLEKSRLLSDRFSAERPKGSFSTLEIQRTEQGDSAMYLCASSLASSSSYEQYFGPGTRLTVT.

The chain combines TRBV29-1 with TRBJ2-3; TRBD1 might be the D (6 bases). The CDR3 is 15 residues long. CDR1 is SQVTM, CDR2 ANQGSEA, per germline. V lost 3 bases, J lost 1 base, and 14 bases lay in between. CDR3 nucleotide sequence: TGCAGCGTTGACCCCCCCGAGGGGGGCACAGATACGCAGTATTTT. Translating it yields CSVDPPEGGTDTQYF.

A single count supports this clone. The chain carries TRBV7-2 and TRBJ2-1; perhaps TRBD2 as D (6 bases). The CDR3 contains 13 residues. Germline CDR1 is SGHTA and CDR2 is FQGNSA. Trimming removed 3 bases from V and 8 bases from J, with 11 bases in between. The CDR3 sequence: CASSFGASDEQFF. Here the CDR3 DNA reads TGTGCCAGCAGCTTCGGAGCTAGCGATGAGCAGTTCTTC.